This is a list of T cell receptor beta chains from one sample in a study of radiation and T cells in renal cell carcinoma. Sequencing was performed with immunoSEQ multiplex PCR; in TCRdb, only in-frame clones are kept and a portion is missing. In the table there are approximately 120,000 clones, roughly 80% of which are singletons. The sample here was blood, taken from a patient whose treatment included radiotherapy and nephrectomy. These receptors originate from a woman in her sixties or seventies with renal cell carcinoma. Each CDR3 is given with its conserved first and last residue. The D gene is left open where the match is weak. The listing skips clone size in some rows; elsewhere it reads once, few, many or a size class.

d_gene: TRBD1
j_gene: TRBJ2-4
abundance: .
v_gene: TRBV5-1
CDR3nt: TGCGCCAGCAGCGCCGGACAGGGGAGGTACATTCAGTACTTC
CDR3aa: CASSAGQGRYIQYF

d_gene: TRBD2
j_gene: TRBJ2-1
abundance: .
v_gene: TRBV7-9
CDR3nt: TGTGCCAGCAGCCAGGGACTAAACAATGAGCAGTTCTTC
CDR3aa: CASSQGLNNEQFF

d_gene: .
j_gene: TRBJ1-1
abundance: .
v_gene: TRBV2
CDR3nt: TGTGCCAGCACCAGGGGTTGGACCACTGAAGCTTTCTTT
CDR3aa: CASTRGWTTEAFF

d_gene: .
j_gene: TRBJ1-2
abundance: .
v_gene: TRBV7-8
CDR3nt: TGTGCCAGCAGCTCCTGGGGGGTAGAGTATGGCTACACCTTC
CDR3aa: CASSSWGVEYGYTF

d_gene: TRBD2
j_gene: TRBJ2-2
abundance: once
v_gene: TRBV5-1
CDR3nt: TGCGCCAGCAGCGGTACTAGCGGGGGTTACACCGGGGAGCTGTTTTTT
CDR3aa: CASSGTSGGYTGELFF

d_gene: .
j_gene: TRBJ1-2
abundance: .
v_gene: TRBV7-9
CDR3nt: TGTGCCAGCAGCCGAAGGGACACCCCCTATGGCTACACCTTC
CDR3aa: CASSRRDTPYGYTF

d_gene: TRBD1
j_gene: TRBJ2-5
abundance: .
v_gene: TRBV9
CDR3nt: TGTGCCAGCACCCATGGACAGGGGAGAGAGACCCAGTACTTC
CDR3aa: CASTHGQGRETQYF

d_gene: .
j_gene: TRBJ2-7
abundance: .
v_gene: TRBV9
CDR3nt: TGTGCCAGCAGCAAGAGCGGATCTCTCTCCTACGAGCAGTACTTC
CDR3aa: CASSKSGSLSYEQYF

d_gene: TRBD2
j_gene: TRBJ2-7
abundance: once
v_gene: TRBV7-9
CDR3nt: TGTGCCAGCAGCTTAGCTAGGGGCGGGACTAGCTCCTACGAGCAGTACTTC
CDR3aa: CASSLARGGTSSYEQYF

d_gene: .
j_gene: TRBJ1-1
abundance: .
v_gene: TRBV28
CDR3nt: TGTGCCAGCAGTCTCCCTGCCCGGCAGGCGTTGAACACTGAAGCTTTCTTT
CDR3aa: CASSLPARQALNTEAFF

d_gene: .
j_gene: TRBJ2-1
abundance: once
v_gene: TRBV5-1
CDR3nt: TGCGCCAGCAGCTACTCAGGGAGCTCCTACAATGAGCAGTTCTTC
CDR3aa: CASSYSGSSYNEQFF

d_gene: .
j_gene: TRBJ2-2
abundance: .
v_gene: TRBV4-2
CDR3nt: TGTGCCAGCAGCGTGGGGACCAACACCGGGGAGCTGTTTTTT
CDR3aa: CASSVGTNTGELFF

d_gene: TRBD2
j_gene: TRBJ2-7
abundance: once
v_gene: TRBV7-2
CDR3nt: TGTGCCAGCAGCCTTGAGGCGGGAGACGGCTACGAGCAGTACTTC
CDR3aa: CASSLEAGDGYEQYF

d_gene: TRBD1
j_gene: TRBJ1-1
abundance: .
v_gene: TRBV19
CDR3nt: TGTGCCAGTAGTATAGGACAGGGGTCCACTGAAGCTTTCTTT
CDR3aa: CASSIGQGSTEAFF

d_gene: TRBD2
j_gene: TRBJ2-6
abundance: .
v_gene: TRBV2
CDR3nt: TGTGCCAGCACTGCAGTGGGCGGGGGGTACTCTGGGGCCAACGTCCTGACTTTC
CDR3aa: CASTAVGGGYSGANVLTF

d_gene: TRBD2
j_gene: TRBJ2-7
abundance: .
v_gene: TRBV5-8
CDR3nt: TGTGCCAGCAGCGTTACGGGACTAGCGGGGGTGCGGCACGAGCAGTACTTC
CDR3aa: CASSVTGLAGVRHEQYF

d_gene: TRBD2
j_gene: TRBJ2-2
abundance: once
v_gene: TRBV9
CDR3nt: TGTGCCAGCAGCGTAGCTAGCGGGGGCTCGAACACCGGGGAGCTGTTTTTT
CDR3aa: CASSVASGGSNTGELFF

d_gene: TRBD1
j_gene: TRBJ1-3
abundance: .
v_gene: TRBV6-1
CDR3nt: TGTGCCAGCAGTGGACAGGGGCTCTCTGGAAACACCATATATTTT
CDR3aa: CASSGQGLSGNTIYF

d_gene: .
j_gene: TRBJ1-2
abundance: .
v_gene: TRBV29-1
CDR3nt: TGCAGCGTTGAAAGGACAGCCAACTATGGCTACACCTTC
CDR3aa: CSVERTANYGYTF

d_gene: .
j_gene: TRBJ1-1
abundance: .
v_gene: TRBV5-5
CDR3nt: TGTGCCAGCAGCTTGGGACCCACTGAAGCTTTCTTT
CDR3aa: CASSLGPTEAFF

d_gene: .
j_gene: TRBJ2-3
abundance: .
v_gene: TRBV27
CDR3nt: TGTGCCAGCAGTTCTAAAGACCCCCTGAATACGCAGTATTTT
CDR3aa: CASSSKDPLNTQYF

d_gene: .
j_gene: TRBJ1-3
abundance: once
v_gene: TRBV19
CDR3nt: TGTGCCAGTATGTCGGCGTCCGCTGGAAACACCATATATTTT
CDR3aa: CASMSASAGNTIYF